This TCR beta chain derives from a study of T-cell memory formation after mild COVID-19. In its sample, this clonotype was seen many times. Antigen unknown. Broader study findings: Second-wave clones that peaked on day 37 lacked confirmed SARS-CoV-2 specificity. CM and EM subsets held most contracting CD4+ clones; EMRA held CD8+ ones.

TCRdb re-called the 5' RACE reads with MiXCR, one entry per CDR3 protein. Counted here are fewer than 50,000 distinct CDR3 sequences, 7.3% occurring once; the ten biggest clones make up 1.4%. The clonotype was recovered from a young man who had mild COVID-19 (a few samples of this study predate the infection). Cell type and time point are not known. Sequenced material: PBMCs or a T cell subset sorted from them (not recorded which).

Written as DNA, the CDR3 is TGTGCCAGCATTCCGATTTCCTACAATGAGCAGTTCTTC. Translated, it gives CASIPISYNEQFF. The J gene is TRBJ2-1, the V gene TRBV7-9; D is undetermined. The CDR3 is 13 residues long. CDR1 is SEHNR, CDR2 FQNEAQ, per germline (reference sequence). With 7 bases removed from V and 1 base from J, the gap between germline ends came to 8 bases.